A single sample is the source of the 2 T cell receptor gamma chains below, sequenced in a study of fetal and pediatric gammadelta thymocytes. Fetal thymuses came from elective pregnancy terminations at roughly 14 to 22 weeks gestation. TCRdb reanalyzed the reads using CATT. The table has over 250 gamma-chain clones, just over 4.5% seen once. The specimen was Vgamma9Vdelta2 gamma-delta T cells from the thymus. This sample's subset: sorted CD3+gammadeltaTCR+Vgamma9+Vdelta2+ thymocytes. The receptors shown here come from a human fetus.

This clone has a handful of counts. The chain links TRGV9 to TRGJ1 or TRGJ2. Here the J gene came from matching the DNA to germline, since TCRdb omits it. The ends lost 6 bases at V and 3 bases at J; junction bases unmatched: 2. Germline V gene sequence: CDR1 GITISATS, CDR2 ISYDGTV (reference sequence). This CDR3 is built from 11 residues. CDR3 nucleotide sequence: TGTGCCTTGTGGATTTATTATAAGAAACTCTTT. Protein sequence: CALWIYYKKLF.

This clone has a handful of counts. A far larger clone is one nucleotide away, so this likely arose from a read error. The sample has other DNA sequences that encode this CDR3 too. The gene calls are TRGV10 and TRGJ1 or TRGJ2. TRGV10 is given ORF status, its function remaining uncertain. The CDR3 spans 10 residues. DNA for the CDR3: TGCGCTGCGTGGGATTATAAGAAACTCTTT. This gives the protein CAAWDYKKLF.